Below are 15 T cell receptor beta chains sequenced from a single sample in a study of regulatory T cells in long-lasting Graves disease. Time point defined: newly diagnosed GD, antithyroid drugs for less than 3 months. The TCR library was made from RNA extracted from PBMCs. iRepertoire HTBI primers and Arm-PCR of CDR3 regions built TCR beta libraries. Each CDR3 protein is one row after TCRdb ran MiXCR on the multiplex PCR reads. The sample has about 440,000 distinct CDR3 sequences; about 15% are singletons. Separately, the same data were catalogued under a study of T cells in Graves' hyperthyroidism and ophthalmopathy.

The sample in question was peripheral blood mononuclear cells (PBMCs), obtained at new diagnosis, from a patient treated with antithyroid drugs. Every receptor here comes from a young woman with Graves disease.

Here the CDR3 DNA reads TGTGCCAGCAGCTTAGAGGCCCCCAATGAGCAGTTCTTC. As protein: CASSLEAPNEQFF. The chain uses TRBV7-9 and TRBJ2-1; D gene uncertain. Trimming removed 1 base at V and 6 bases at J, with 7 bases between. The germline V gene has CDR1 SEHNR and CDR2 FQNEAQ (reference sequence). This CDR3 region has 13 residues.

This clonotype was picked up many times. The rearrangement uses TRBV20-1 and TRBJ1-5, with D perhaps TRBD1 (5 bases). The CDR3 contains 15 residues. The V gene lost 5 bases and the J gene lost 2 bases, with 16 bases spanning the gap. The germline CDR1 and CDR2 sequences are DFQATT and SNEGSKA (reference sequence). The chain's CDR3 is CSAELRGIRNQPQHF. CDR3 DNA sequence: TGCAGTGCTGAACTGAGGGGAATTCGCAATCAGCCCCAGCATTTT.

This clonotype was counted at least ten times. The CDR3 sequence: CASSARTATNYGYTF. CDR3 bases: TGCGCCAGCAGCGCCCGGACGGCAACTAACTATGGCTACACCTTC. V gene TRBV4-1 combines with J gene TRBJ1-2; D is unclear. Trimming took 5 bases from V and 0 from J, leaving 13 bases between them. The CDR3 is 15 residues long. The germline CDR1 and CDR2 sequences are MGHRA and YSYEKL.

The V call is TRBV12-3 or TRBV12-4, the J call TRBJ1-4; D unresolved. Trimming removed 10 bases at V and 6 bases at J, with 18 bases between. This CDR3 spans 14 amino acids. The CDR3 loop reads CANSLRRWDEKLFF. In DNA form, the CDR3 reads TGTGCCAACAGCCTTCGACGGTGGGATGAAAAACTGTTTTTT.

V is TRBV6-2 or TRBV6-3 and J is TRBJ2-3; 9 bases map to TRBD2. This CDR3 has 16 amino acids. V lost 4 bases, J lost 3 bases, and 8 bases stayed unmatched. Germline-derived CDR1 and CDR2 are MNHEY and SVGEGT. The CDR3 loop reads CASSSAGGGDTDTQYF. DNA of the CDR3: TGTGCCAGCAGTTCCGCGGGGGGGGGGGATACAGATACGCAGTATTTT.

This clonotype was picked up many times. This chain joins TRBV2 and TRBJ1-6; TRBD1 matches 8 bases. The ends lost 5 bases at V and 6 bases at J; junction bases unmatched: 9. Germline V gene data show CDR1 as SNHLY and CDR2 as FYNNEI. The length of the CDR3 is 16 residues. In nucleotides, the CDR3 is TGTGCCAGCAGTACGACCGGGACAGGCATTAATTCACCCCTCCACTTT. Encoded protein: CASSTTGTGINSPLHF.

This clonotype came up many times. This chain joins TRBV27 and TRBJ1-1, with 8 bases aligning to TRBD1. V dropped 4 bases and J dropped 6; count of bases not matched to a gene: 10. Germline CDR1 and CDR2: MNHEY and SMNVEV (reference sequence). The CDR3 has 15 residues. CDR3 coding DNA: TGTGCCAGCAGTTCTCAGGGGGCGGGGAGGGCTGAAGCTTTCTTT. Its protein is CASSSQGAGRAEAFF.

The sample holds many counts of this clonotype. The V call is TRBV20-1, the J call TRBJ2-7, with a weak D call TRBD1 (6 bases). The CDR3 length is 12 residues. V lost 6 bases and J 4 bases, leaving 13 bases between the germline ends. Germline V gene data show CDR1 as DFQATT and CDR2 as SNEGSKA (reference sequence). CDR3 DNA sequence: TGCAGTGCAAAACGCGGACAGTACGAGCAGTACTTC. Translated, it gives CSAKRGQYEQYF.

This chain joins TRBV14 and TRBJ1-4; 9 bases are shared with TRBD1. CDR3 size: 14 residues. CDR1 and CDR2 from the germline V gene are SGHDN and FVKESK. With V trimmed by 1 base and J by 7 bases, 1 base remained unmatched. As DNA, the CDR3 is TGTGCCAGCAGCCAAGTGACAGGGGGTGAAAAACTGTTTTTT. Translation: CASSQVTGGEKLFF.

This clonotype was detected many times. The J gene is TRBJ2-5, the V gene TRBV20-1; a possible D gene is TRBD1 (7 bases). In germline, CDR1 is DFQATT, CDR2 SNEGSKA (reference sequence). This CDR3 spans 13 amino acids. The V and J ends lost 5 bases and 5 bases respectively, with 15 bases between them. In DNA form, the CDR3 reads TGCAGTGCTCGTCAGGGGGGAAAGGAGACCCAGTACTTC. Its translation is CSARQGGKETQYF.

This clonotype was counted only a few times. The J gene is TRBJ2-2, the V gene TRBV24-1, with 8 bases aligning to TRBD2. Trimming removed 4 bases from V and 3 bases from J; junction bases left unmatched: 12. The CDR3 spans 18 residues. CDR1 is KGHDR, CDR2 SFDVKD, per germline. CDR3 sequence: CATSEDTTGTRDTGELFF. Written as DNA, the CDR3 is TGTGCCACCAGTGAAGACACTACCGGGACTAGAGACACCGGGGAGCTGTTTTTT.

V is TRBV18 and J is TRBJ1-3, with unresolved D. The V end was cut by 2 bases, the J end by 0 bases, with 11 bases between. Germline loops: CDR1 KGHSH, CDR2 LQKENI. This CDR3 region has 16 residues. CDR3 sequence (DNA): TGTGCCAGCTCACCAGATCAGAGACCCTCTGGAAACACCATATATTTT. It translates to CASSPDQRPSGNTIYF.

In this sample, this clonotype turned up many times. The CDR3 loop is CSARGGLDNEQFF. The CDR3 DNA sequence: TGCAGTGCTAGAGGGGGACTAGACAATGAGCAGTTCTTC. V is TRBV20-1 and J is TRBJ2-1; 8 bases line up with TRBD2. The J segment lost 5 bases and the V segment lost 1 base, leaving 1 base of the junction unmatched. Per the germline V gene, CDR1 is DFQATT and CDR2 is SNEGSKA (reference sequence). The CDR3 is made up of 13 amino acids.

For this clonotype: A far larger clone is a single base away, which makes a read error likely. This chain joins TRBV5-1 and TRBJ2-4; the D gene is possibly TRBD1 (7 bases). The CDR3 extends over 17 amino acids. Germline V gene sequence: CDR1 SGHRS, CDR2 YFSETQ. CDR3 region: CASSLDPGQRTGAEQLF. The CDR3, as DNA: TGCGCCAGCAGCTTGGATCCGGGACAGCGGACGGGAGCTGAGCAGCTCTTC.

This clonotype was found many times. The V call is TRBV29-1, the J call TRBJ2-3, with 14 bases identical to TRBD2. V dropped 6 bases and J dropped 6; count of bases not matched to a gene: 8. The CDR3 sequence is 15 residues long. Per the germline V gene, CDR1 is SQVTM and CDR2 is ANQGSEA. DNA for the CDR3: TGCAGCGTAGCAGGACTAGCGGGAGGAATGGATACGCAGTATTTT. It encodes CSVAGLAGGMDTQYF.